This T cell receptor (beta chain) was recorded in a study of blood T cell repertoires in COVID-19. Study-wide background: The study drew acute and convalescent COVID-19 samples from the United States, Italy and Spain. PBMCs, B-cell-depleted T cells, or T cells were the source of the cDNA or gDNA that made up the material.

Original processing methods: From reference gene primer amplification, estimates of nucleated cell counts were derived. The table came from immunoSEQ multiplex PCR; TCRdb's copy has only in-frame clones and leaves some out. Clone size and the V and J calls come from that table; the DNA yielded D and trimming. This table has about 29,000 clones, 80% to 90% appearing once. V was cut by 0 bases and J by 2 bases, with 9 bases left in between. Germline CDR1 reads SGHTS; CDR2 reads YDEGEE. This CDR3 region has 15 residues. This clone occurred once. The chain couples TRBV5-8 to TRBJ1-5; D is possibly TRBD1 (5 bases). This TCR derives from a human donor in a cohort sampled during active COVID-19. The sequencing sample was made of peripheral blood. CDR3 DNA sequence: TGTGCCAGCAGCTTGGGACAGCCGGGCAATCAGCCCCAGCATTTT. It specifies CASSLGQPGNQPQHF.